The rows below give T cell receptor beta chains drawn from one sample of a study of shared clonotypes between healthy human individuals. Sequenced by immunoSEQ multiplex PCR; TCRdb stores in-frame clones only, minus some. The data show 2 million or so clones, over 85% seen once. Sequenced input: naive CD4+ T cells sorted from blood. These receptors all stem from a man between 18 and 29 years old in good health. Both conserved end residues are part of each CDR3. The order of the fields is D gene, J gene, clone size, V gene, CDR3 protein, CDR3 DNA. D genes are given only for firm matches. Size values are once, few and many counts, or a class for expanded clones, and some rows have none.

TRBD2	TRBJ2-5	NA	TRBV7-9	CASSLRRGGQETQYF	TGTGCCAGCAGCTTACGGCGCGGGGGGCAGGAGACCCAGTACTTC
NA	TRBJ1-1	NA	TRBV6-6	CASSNPPESTEAFF	TGTGCCAGCAGTAATCCACCAGAGTCCACTGAAGCTTTCTTT
NA	TRBJ2-5	NA	TRBV5-1	CASSPTPSEETQYF	TGCGCCAGCAGCCCTACCCCTAGCGAGGAGACCCAGTACTTC
NA	TRBJ2-1	NA	TRBV4-1	CASSQETPGRHNEQFF	TGCGCCAGCAGCCAAGAAACCCCGGGACGCCACAATGAGCAGTTCTTC
TRBD1	TRBJ1-4	NA	TRBV30	CAWSVGQGALVNNEKLFF	TGTGCCTGGAGTGTAGGACAGGGGGCCTTAGTGAATAATGAAAAACTGTTTTTT
TRBD1	TRBJ1-2	NA	TRBV4-1	CASSQPSHRDRDPVDYGYTF	TGCGCCAGCAGCCAACCCTCACACCGGGACAGGGATCCGGTTGACTATGGCTACACCTTC
TRBD2	TRBJ2-2	NA	TRBV9	CASSVSSGRAVGELFF	TGTGCCAGCAGCGTATCTAGCGGGAGGGCCGTCGGGGAGCTGTTTTTT
NA	TRBJ2-2	NA	TRBV5-4	CASSAPVGQATGELFF	TGTGCCAGCAGCGCTCCGGTGGGTCAGGCCACCGGGGAGCTGTTTTTT
NA	TRBJ2-3	NA	TRBV7-9	CASSLAQPSTDTQYF	TGTGCCAGCAGCTTGGCCCAGCCTAGCACAGATACGCAGTATTTT
NA	TRBJ1-1	NA	TRBV6-1	CASRGGQVNTEAFF	TGTGCCAGCAGGGGGGGACAAGTGAACACTGAAGCTTTCTTT
NA	TRBJ1-1	NA	TRBV30	CAWSAQGWDTEAFF	TGTGCCTGGAGTGCACAGGGATGGGACACTGAAGCTTTCTTT
NA	TRBJ1-1	NA	TRBV19	CASSIGDNTEAFF	TGTGCCAGTAGTATCGGCGATAACACTGAAGCTTTCTTT
NA	TRBJ2-1	NA	TRBV10-3	CAISWGDEQFF	TGTGCCATCAGTTGGGGGGATGAGCAGTTCTTC
NA	TRBJ2-3	NA	TRBV11-2	CASSLAGIAGDTQYF	TGTGCCAGCAGCTTAGCTGGGATAGCAGGAGATACGCAGTATTTT
TRBD1	TRBJ2-1	NA	TRBV11-2	CASSLRFAGQDFRNEQFF	TGTGCCAGCAGCTTAAGATTTGCAGGACAGGACTTTCGGAATGAGCAGTTCTTC
TRBD1	TRBJ1-1	NA	TRBV7-8	CASSLAQTGGNTEAFF	TGTGCCAGCAGCTTAGCCCAGACAGGGGGTAACACTGAAGCTTTCTTT
NA	TRBJ2-6	NA	TRBV28	CASTSQARGVSGANVLTF	TGTGCCAGCACCTCCCAGGCCCGGGGAGTTTCTGGGGCCAACGTCCTGACTTTC
TRBD2	TRBJ2-7	NA	TRBV6-5	CASSRTTSGAYEQYF	TGTGCCAGCAGTAGAACCACTAGCGGAGCCTACGAGCAGTACTTC
NA	TRBJ2-5	NA	TRBV7-9	CASSPSGTRGTQYF	TGTGCCAGCAGCCCATCCGGGACCCGGGGGACCCAGTACTTC
NA	TRBJ2-7	NA	TRBV27	CASSLGLGQGTQYF	TGTGCCAGCAGTTTGGGACTAGGACAGGGTACGCAGTACTTC
TRBD1	TRBJ1-5	NA	TRBV2	CASSGTGGNQPQHF	TGTGCCAGCAGCGGGACAGGGGGCAATCAGCCCCAGCATTTT
TRBD2	TRBJ2-2	NA	TRBV7-2	CASSLHPGLAGAGPGELFF	TGTGCCAGCAGCCTCCATCCGGGACTAGCGGGAGCCGGACCCGGGGAGCTGTTTTTT
NA	TRBJ1-5	NA	TRBV4-2	CASSQRQNSNQPQHF	TGTGCCAGCAGCCAACGACAGAATAGCAATCAGCCCCAGCATTTT
NA	TRBJ1-4	NA	TRBV30	CAWNNIDSREKLFF	TGTGCCTGGAATAACATCGACAGTCGTGAAAAACTGTTTTTT
NA	TRBJ1-2	NA	TRBV11-2	CASSLAMTNRNTF	TGTGCCAGCAGCTTAGCGATGACCAACAGGAACACCTTC
NA	TRBJ1-6	NA	TRBV6-1	CASSSGVLDSPLHF	TGTGCCAGCAGCTCGGGGGTCCTGGATTCACCCCTCCACTTT
NA	TRBJ1-1	NA	TRBV5-4	CASSFDSTVPEAFF	TGTGCCAGCAGCTTTGACAGTACCGTCCCTGAAGCTTTCTTT
NA	TRBJ2-7	once	TRBV7-2	CASSSRQSYEQYF	TGTGCCAGCAGCTCAAGACAGTCCTACGAGCAGTACTTC
TRBD1	TRBJ1-2	NA	TRBV7-2	CASSILGQGYGYTF	TGTGCCAGCAGCATACTTGGACAGGGGTATGGCTACACCTTC
TRBD2	TRBJ2-7	NA	TRBV11-2	CASSLSTSANPYEQYF	TGTGCCAGCAGCCTTTCGACTAGCGCCAACCCCTACGAGCAGTACTTC
TRBD1	TRBJ2-5	NA	TRBV5-1	CASSPTGNFETQYF	TGCGCCAGCAGCCCGACAGGGAACTTCGAGACCCAGTACTTC
NA	TRBJ1-4	NA	TRBV19	CASSIGSSGKLFF	TGTGCCAGTAGTATTGGGAGCTCCGGGAAACTGTTTTTT
NA	TRBJ1-4	NA	TRBV5-1	CASSLAGGEKLFF	TGCGCCAGCAGCTTGGCTGGGGGGGAAAAACTGTTTTTT
TRBD1	TRBJ1-1	NA	TRBV25-1	CASSAPGTGGAEAFF	TGTGCCAGCAGTGCCCCCGGGACAGGGGGCGCGGAAGCTTTCTTT
NA	TRBJ2-3	NA	TRBV5-6	CASRLRAVKRTDTQYF	TGTGCCAGCAGACTTAGGGCAGTAAAGCGCACAGATACGCAGTATTTT
NA	TRBJ2-7	NA	TRBV5-1	CASSLTDALYEQYF	TGCGCCAGCAGCTTGACCGATGCACTCTACGAGCAGTACTTC
TRBD1	TRBJ2-2	NA	TRBV6-1	CASSVKTGGTGELFF	TGTGCCAGCAGTGTCAAGACAGGGGGCACCGGGGAGCTGTTTTTT
NA	TRBJ2-6	NA	TRBV6-6	CASAGLSGANVLTF	TGTGCCAGCGCCGGTCTGTCAGGGGCCAACGTCCTGACTTTC
NA	TRBJ2-3	NA	TRBV30	CAWSVLLADTQYF	TGTGCCTGGAGTGTACTGTTGGCGGATACGCAGTATTTT
NA	TRBJ1-5	NA	TRBV5-8	CASSLATSMGGWQPQHF	TGTGCCAGCAGCTTGGCCACCTCGATGGGAGGATGGCAGCCCCAGCATTTT